The 10 T cell receptor beta chains in this list originate from one sample, sequenced in a study of cytomegalovirus exposure and HLA in healthy donors. Vbeta (60) and Jbeta (13) primers were used in the PCR. Generated by immunoSEQ multiplex PCR, the TCRdb table keeps only in-frame clones and is missing some. Of about 130,000 clones in the sample, roughly 69% are singletons; the top ten hold about 3%. Sequencing was performed on PBMCs. The receptor source for this set is a human donor in good health.

This chain links TRBV5-8 with TRBJ1-6; D call uncertain. Trimming took 4 bases from V and 14 from J, leaving 19 bases between them. This CDR3 is built from 14 residues. Germline lookup yields CDR1 SGHTS and CDR2 YDEGEE. The CDR3 DNA sequence: TGTGCCAGCAGCCCCGGTACCCTCGGAGCGGCCCTCCACTTT. Translated: CASSPGTLGAALHF.

The rearrangement links TRBV19 to TRBJ1-2, with 7 bases matching TRBD1. Germline CDR1 LNHDA, CDR2 SQIVND (reference sequence). The CDR3 loop spans 15 amino acids. V was clipped by 6 bases and J by 6 bases; unmatched bases: 13. The CDR3 loop reads CASRVQGDAYDGYTF. CDR3 bases: TGTGCCAGTAGGGTTCAGGGGGATGCGTATGATGGCTACACCTTC.

V gene TRBV5-4 combines with J gene TRBJ2-5, with a possible D match to TRBD2 (6 bases). There are 18 residues in the CDR3. With 1 base removed from V and 1 base from J, the gap between germline ends came to 20 bases. Germline values: CDR1 SGHNT, CDR2 YYREEE (reference sequence). As DNA, the CDR3 is TGTGCCAGCAGCTTGATGGGGCTACGCGGGGCTACCCAAGAGACCCAGTACTTC. It specifies CASSLMGLRGATQETQYF. Variable domain in full (rest from reference TRBV5-4 and TRBJ2-5): ETGVTQSPTHLIKTRGQQVTLRCSSQSGHNTVSWYQQALGQGPQFIFQYYREEENGRGNFPPRFSGLQFPNYSSELNVNALELDDSALYLCASSLMGLRGATQETQYFGPGTRLLVL.

The chain links TRBV14 to TRBJ2-1; 9 bases are shared with TRBD1. The junction had 7 bases not matched to a gene; V was cut back by 4 bases and J by 3 bases. Germline V CDR1 and CDR2: SGHDN, FVKESK. CDR3 length equals 16 residues. The CDR3 sequence is CASSPAPGQGYNEQFF. CDR3 DNA: TGTGCCAGCAGCCCTGCCCCGGGACAGGGCTACAATGAGCAGTTCTTC.

This chain connects TRBV6-6 to TRBJ2-1, with D tentatively TRBD1 (7 bases). Trimming cost V 2 bases and J 10 bases, with 9 bases left between them. In germline, CDR1 is MNHNY, CDR2 SVGAGI (reference sequence). CDR3 length: 12 residues. CDR3 protein: CASSYPGGEQFF. The CDR3 DNA follows: TGTGCCAGCAGTTACCCAGGGGGGGAGCAGTTCTTC.

V is TRBV5-4 and J is TRBJ1-6; 7 nucleotides agree with TRBD1. CDR3 size: 19 residues. J lost 0 bases, V lost 4 bases, and 13 bases had no gene match. The V gene's germline CDR1 is SGHNT and CDR2 YYREEE (reference sequence). The CDR3 spells CASSNPTGIGSSYNSPLHF. CDR3 in DNA: TGTGCCAGCAGCAACCCGACAGGGATCGGGAGCTCCTATAATTCACCCCTCCACTTT. The complete variable domain, with remaining parts taken from reference TRBV5-4 and TRBJ1-6, reads ETGVTQSPTHLIKTRGQQVTLRCSSQSGHNTVSWYQQALGQGPQFIFQYYREEENGRGNFPPRFSGLQFPNYSSELNVNALELDDSALYLCASSNPTGIGSSYNSPLHFGNGTRLTVT.

This chain connects TRBV11-2 to TRBJ2-7; TRBD2 matches 11 bases. This CDR3 region has 16 residues. The V segment lost 5 bases and the J segment 4 bases; nucleotides outside the gene matches: 10. CDR1 and CDR2 from the germline V gene are SGHAT and FQNNGV. The CDR3 region has the DNA TGTGCCAGCAGCGAACTCTGGGCTAGCGGGAGGTACGAGCAGTACTTC. It translates to CASSELWASGRYEQYF.

This chain connects TRBV19 to TRBJ1-2, with unresolved D. Germline CDR1 is LNHDA and CDR2 is SQIVND (reference sequence). With 1 base removed from V and 2 bases from J, the gap between germline ends came to 8 bases. CDR3 length: 14 residues. The CDR3 sequence: CASSIGWRNYGYTF. For the CDR3, the DNA is TGTGCCAGTAGTATAGGCTGGAGGAACTATGGCTACACCTTC.

This clone was counted only a few times. V and J are TRBV5-4 and TRBJ1-2, with D possibly TRBD1 on 5 matching bases. Germline V CDR1 and CDR2: SGHNT, YYREEE (reference sequence). The CDR3 loop spans 16 amino acids. Trimming took 3 bases from V and 4 from J, leaving 19 bases between them. CDR3 nucleotides: TGTGCCAGCAGCTCGAGCCGGGGCAGCGGGACCTATGGCTACACCTTC. Translating it yields CASSSSRGSGTYGYTF. Full variable domain (outside the CDR3, taken from reference TRBV5-4 and TRBJ1-2): ETGVTQSPTHLIKTRGQQVTLRCSSQSGHNTVSWYQQALGQGPQFIFQYYREEENGRGNFPPRFSGLQFPNYSSELNVNALELDDSALYLCASSSSRGSGTYGYTFGSGTRLTVV.

This chain links TRBV18 with TRBJ1-1, with 7 bases that match TRBD1. Germline trimming cut 4 bases from V and 6 bases from J; bases unmatched to any gene: 8. Germline assignment: CDR1 KGHSH and CDR2 LQKENI. This CDR3 comprises 14 residues. The CDR3 region has the DNA TGTGCCAGCTCACGCCAGACAGGGCGCGCTGAAGCTTTCTTT. The encoded protein is CASSRQTGRAEAFF.